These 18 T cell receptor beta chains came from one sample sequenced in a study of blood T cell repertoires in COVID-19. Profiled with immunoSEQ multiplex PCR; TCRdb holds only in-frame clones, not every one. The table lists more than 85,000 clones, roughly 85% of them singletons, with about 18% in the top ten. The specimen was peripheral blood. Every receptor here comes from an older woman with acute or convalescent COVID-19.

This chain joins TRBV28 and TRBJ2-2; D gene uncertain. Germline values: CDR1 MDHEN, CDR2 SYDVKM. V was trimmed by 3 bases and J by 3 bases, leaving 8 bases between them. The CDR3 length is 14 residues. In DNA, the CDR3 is TGTGCCAGCAGTTTTAACCGAGACACCGGGGAGCTGTTTTTT. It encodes CASSFNRDTGELFF.

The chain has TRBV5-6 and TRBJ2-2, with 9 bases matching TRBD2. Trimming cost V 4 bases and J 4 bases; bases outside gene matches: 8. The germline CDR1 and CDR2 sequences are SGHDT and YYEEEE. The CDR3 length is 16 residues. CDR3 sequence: CASSAGGRVGTGELFF. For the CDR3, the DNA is TGTGCCAGCAGCGCCGGCGGGAGGGTGGGCACCGGGGAGCTGTTTTTT. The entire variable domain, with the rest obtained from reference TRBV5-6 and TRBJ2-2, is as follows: DAGVTQSPTHLIKTRGQQVTLRCSPKSGHDTVSWYQQALGQGPQFIFQYYEEEERQRGNFPDRFSGHQFPNYSSELNVNALLLGDSALYLCASSAGGRVGTGELFFGEGSRLTVL.

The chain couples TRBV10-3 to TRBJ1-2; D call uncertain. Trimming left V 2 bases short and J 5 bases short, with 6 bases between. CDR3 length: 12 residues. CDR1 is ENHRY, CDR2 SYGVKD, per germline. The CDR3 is CAISEGLYGYTF. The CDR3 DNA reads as TGTGCCATCAGTGAGGGGCTTTATGGCTACACCTTC.

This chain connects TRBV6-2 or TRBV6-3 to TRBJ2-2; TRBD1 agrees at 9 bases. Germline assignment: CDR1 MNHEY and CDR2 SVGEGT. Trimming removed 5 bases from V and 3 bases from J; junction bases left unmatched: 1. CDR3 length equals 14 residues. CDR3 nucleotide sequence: TGTGCCAGCAGTCGACAGGGGGACACCGGGGAGCTGTTTTTT. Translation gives CASSRQGDTGELFF.

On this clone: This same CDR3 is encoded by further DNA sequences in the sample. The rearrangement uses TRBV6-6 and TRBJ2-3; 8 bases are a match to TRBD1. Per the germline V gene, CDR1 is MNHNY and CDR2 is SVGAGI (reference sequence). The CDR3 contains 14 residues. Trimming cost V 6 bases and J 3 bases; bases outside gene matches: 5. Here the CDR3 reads CASSHRGSTDTQYF. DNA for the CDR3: TGTGCCAGCAGCCACAGGGGGTCGACAGATACGCAGTATTTT.

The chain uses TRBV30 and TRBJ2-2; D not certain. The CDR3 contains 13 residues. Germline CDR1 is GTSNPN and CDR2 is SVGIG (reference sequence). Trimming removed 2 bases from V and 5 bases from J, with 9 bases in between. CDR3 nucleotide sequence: TGTGCCTGGAGTCCTGCCCGGACCGGGGAGCTGTTTTTT. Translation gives CAWSPARTGELFF.

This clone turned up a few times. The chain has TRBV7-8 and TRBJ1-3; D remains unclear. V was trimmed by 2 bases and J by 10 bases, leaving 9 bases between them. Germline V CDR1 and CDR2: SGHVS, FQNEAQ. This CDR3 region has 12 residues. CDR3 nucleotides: TGTGCCAGCAGCTTACGTACGGGGACCATATATTTT. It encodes CASSLRTGTIYF.

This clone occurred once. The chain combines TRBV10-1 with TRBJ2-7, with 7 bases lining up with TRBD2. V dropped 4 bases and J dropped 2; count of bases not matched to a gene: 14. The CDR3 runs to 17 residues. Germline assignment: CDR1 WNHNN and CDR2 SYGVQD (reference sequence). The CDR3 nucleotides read TGCGCCAGCAGTGGGCCTAGCGGCTTTAACGCACCCTACGAGCAGTACTTC. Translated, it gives CASSGPSGFNAPYEQYF.

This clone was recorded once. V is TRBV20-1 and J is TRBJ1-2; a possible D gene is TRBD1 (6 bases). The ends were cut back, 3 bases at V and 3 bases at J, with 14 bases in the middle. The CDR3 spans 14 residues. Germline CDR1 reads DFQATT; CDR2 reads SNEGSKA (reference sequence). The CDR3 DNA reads TGCAGTGCTAGTTTGTCAGGGGTGGACTATGGCTACACCTTC. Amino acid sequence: CSASLSGVDYGYTF.

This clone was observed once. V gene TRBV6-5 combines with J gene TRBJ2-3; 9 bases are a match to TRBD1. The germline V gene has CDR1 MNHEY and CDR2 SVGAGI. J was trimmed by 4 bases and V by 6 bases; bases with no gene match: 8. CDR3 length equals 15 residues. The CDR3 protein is CASSPTGGVADTQYF. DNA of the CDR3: TGTGCCAGCAGCCCGACAGGGGGGGTTGCAGATACGCAGTATTTT.

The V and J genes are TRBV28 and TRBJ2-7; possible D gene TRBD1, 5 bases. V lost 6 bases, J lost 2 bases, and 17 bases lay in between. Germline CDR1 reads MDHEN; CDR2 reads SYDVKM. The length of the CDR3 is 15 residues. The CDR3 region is CASRRKIDRTYEQYF. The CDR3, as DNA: TGTGCCAGCAGGCGAAAAATTGACAGAACCTACGAGCAGTACTTC. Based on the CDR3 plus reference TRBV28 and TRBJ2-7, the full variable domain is DVKVTQSSRYLVKRTGEKVFLECVQDMDHENMFWYRQDPGLGLRLIYFSYDVKMKEKGDIPEGYSVSREKKERFSLILESASTNQTSMYLCASRRKIDRTYEQYFGPGTRLTVT.

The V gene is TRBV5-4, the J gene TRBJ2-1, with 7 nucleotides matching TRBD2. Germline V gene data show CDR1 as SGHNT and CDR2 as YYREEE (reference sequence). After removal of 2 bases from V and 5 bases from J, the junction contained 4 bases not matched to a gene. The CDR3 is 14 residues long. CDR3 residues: CASSLSAGDNEQFF. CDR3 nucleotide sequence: TGTGCCAGCAGCTTAAGTGCGGGGGACAATGAGCAGTTCTTC.

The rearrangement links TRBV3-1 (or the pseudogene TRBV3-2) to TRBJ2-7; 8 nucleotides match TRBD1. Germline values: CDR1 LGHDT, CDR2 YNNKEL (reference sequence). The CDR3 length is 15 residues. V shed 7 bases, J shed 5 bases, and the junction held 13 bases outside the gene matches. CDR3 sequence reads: CASKNRGTGWNEQYF. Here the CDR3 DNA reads TGTGCCAGCAAGAATAGGGGGACAGGCTGGAACGAGCAGTACTTC.

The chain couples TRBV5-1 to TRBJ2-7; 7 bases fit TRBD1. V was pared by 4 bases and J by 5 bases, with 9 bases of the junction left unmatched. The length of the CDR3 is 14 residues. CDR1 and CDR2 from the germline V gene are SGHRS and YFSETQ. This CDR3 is CASSDRVRSHEQYF. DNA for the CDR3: TGCGCCAGCAGCGACAGGGTCAGGAGTCACGAGCAGTACTTC.

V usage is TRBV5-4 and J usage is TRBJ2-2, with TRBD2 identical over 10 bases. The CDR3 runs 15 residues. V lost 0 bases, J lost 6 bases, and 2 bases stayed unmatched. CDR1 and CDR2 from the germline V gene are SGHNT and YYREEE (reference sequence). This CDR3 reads CASSLDLAGAGELFF. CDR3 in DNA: TGTGCCAGCAGCTTGGATCTAGCGGGAGCCGGGGAGCTGTTTTTT.

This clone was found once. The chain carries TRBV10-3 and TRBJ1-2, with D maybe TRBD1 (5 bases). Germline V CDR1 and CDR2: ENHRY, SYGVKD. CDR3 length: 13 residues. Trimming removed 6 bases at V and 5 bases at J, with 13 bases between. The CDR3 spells CAIRGEGRYGYTF. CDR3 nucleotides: TGTGCCATCAGAGGGGAGGGGCGATATGGCTACACCTTC.

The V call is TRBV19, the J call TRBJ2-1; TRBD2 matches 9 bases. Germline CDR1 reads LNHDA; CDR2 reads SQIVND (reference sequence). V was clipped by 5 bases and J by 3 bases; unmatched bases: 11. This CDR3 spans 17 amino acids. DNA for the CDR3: TGTGCCAGTAGTGACCCCCGGGAGCGGGGGGTCTACAATGAGCAGTTCTTC. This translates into CASSDPRERGVYNEQFF.

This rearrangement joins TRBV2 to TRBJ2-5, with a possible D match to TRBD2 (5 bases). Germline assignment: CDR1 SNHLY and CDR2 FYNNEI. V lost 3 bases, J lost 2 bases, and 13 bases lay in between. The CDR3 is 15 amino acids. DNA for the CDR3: TGTGCCAGCAGTGATAGAGGGCAAGCACAAGAGACCCAGTACTTC. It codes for CASSDRGQAQETQYF.